Here is one TCR beta chain with its context. What it recognizes is unknown. The data originate from a study of identical twins. General observations from the study: Those out-of-frame alpha sequences shared by twins showed an excess of low generation probability. Abundant cord blood beta clonotypes carried fewer insertions; memory repertoires showed none. Modeled out-of-frame TCR alpha sharing in monozygotic twins fell below observed levels.

Germline CDR1 reads SGHRS; CDR2 reads YFSETQ. Trimming cost V 0 bases and J 10 bases; bases outside gene matches: 9. The length of the CDR3 is 16 residues. A universal primer site arose from template switching, and cDNA bore unique molecular identifiers. From the 5' RACE reads, TCRdb called clonotypes with MiXCR, one entry per CDR3 protein. The sample yields about 690,000 distinct CDR3 sequences, approximately 6% seen once. The chain couples TRBV5-1 to TRBJ2-1; 11 nucleotides align to TRBD2. Sequenced: naive T cells sorted from blood. This TCR was sampled from a young man in good health. The DNA for the CDR3 is TGCGCCAGCAGCTTGGTAGGACTAGCGGGTAGAGAGGAGCAGTTCTTC. Translated: CASSLVGLAGREEQFF.